Given below is one T cell receptor (beta chain) in context. Its antigen has not been determined. The record has no base qualities; no much larger clone is one base away. This entry belongs to a study of shared clonotypes between healthy human individuals (TCRdb year 2020). About the study as a whole: A few men and a couple of women, aged 18 to 49 years, made up the cohort. Blood TCR repertoires of a handful of healthy adults were deeply sequenced to estimate repertoire size and the extent of clonotype sharing between individuals. Libraries were prepared and TCR repertoires were sequenced by different laboratories using diverse techniques, in order to increase sequencing depth and limit assay-specific biases. Per donor, leukapheresis produced somewhere between about 0.9 and 10 billion PBMCs.

The paper's findings and limits, for the study overall: Based on pairwise subsampling, the degree of clonotype sharing among donors was expected to be affected by sequencing depth. Because the study included a small number of donors, the genetic and exposure-history diversity represented was limited. Sampling was restricted to blood, and TCR repertoires in tissues likely differ from the TCR repertoires found in blood.

Healthy HIV-negative adults with no recently reported acute infections or vaccinations were included as donors. Only Caucasian adults living in Nashville, Tennessee, USA were represented among the donors. For unsorted samples, 85 million to 100 million PBMCs were counted, and genomic DNA was extracted using the QIAamp DNA Blood Mini kit. Blood was obtained by leukapheresis, after which PBMCs were separated by Ficoll-Histopaque density gradient centrifugation and cryopreserved in liquid nitrogen vapor phase. TCR CDR3 regions were amplified from genomic DNA by multiplex PCR using the deep immunoSEQ assay. Extracted genomic DNA from each cell subset was distributed evenly across all wells of several immunoSEQ 96-well plates, and each plate was treated as a replicate. For unsorted PBMC, 250 to 300 ng of genomic DNA, equivalent to approximately 30,000 T cell genomes, went into each replicate PCR. Unsorted PBMC genomic DNA was sequenced across ten immunoSEQ deep assay plates. Purified libraries were quantified with a Qubit 3.0 fluorometer, sized on a Bioanalyzer 2100, and re-quantified with the KAPA Library Quantification kit. Each immunoSEQ 96-well plate was sequenced on its own single-read 150-cycle Illumina NextSeq 550 flow cell. For the original study's pipeline: Because the immunoSEQ output held only junctional sequences and lacked quality scores, the filtering could not match the filtering applied to full-length reads. Sequences were annotated with PyIR, a Python wrapper for IgBLAST v1.9, and V/J genes and CDR3 were assigned using IMGT germline references. Any read was removed if the V/J assignment was weak (E-value above 1e-6), the CDR3 was missing, or the read contained stop codons, out-of-frame junctions, or ambiguous translated residues. A V3J clonotype was defined by an identical inferred V gene, J gene, and CDR3 amino acid sequence. Percentage overlap between repertoires was calculated by dividing the number of shared unique clonotypes by the size of the smaller repertoire. Repertoire richness was assessed with RTK rarefaction, the Chao1 estimator, and Recon v2.1 estimates of unobserved clonotypes. Here the immuneACCESS table is served through TCRdb, limited to in-frame sequences with V and J called. Missing clones are a known gap in these copies; in checked studies unresolved V genes cover under half, and the rest lacks a known reason. V, J and clone size derive from that table, while D and trimming were established from the DNA sequence. In all, the sample holds 400,000 to 550,000 clones, and around 79% of those were seen once. The ten largest clones represent 9.5% to 15% of the sample.

From V the trimming removes 0 bases and from J it removes 4 bases, while the gene matches leave 6 bases of the junction unaccounted for. From the germline V gene (reference sequence), CDR1 is SGHNT and CDR2 is YYREEE. Reading from cysteine to phenylalanine, the CDR3 counts 16 amino acids. The CDR3 DNA has 48 bases and is translated from base 1. Material for sequencing was PBMCs. This clonotype was sampled from a woman between 35 and 50 years old in good health. Some clones in this sample may be carry-over from other donors' samples. The chain is encoded by TRBV5-4 joined to TRBJ2-1, and TRBD2 matches 8 of the central bases. This receptor has the CDR3 CASSLALAGGYNEQFF. The nucleotide sequence reads TGTGCCAGCAGCTTGGCGCTAGCGGGCGGATACAATGAGCAGTTCTTC.